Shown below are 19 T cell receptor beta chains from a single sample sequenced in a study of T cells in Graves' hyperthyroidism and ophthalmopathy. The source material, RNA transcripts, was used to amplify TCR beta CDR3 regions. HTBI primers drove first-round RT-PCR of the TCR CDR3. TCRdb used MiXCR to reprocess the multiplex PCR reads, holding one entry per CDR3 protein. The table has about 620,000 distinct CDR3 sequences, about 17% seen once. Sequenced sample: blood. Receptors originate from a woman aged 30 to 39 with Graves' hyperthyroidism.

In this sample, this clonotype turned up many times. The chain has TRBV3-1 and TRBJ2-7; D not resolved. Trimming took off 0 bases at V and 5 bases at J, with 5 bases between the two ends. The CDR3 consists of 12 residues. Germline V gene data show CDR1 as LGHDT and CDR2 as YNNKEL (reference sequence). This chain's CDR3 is CASSQEKDEQYF. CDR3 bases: TGTGCCAGCAGCCAAGAGAAGGACGAGCAGTACTTC.

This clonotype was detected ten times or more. The CDR3 coding sequence is TGTGCCAGCAGTTTGGTAAGCGGCGATACGCAGTATTTT. Translation gives CASSLVSGDTQYF. The rearrangement uses TRBV28 and TRBJ2-3; TRBD2 is a possible D gene (5 bases). V lost 3 bases to trimming and J lost 6 bases, with 10 bases between them. Germline CDR1 reads MDHEN; CDR2 reads SYDVKM. The CDR3 is 13 residues long.

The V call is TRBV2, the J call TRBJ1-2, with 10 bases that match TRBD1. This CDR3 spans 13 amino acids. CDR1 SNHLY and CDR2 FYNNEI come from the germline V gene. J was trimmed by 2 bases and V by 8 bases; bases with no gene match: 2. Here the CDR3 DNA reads TGTGCCAGCCGGGACAGGGGAAACTATGGCTACACCTTC. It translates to CASRDRGNYGYTF.

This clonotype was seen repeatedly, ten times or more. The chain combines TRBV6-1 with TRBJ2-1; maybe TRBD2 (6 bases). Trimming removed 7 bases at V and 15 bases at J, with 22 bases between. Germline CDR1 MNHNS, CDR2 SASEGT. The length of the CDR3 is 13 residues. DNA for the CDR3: TGTGCCAGCACGACAAGGTCGGAGGGACGCAGGTTCTTC. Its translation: CASTTRSEGRRFF.

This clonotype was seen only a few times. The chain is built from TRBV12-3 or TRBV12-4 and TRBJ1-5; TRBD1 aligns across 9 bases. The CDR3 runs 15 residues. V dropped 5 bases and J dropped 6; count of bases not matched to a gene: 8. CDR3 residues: CASSAAGTGIQPQHF. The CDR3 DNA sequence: TGTGCCAGCAGTGCCGCCGGGACAGGGATTCAGCCCCAGCATTTT.

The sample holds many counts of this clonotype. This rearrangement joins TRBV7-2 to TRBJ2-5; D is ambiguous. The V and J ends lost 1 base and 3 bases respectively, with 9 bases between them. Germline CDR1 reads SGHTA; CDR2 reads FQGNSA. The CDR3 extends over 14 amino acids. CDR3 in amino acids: CASSLVLTEETQYF. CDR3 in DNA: TGTGCCAGCAGCTTAGTTCTCACAGAAGAGACCCAGTACTTC. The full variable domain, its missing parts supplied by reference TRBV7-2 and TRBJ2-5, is GAGVSQSPSNKVTEKGKDVELRCDPISGHTALYWYRQSLGQGLEFLIYFQGNSAPDKSGLPSDRFSAERTGGSVSTLTIQRTQQEDSAVYLCASSLVLTEETQYFGPGTRLLVL.

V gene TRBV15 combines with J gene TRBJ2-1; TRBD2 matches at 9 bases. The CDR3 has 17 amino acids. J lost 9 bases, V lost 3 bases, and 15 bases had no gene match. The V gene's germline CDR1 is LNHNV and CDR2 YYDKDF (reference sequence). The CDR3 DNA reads TGTGCCACCAGCAGGTCGCGGGGGGGGGGAACGGTTGGTGAGCAGTTCTTC. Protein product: CATSRSRGGGTVGEQFF.

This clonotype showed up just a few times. The CDR3 sequence: CASSRGASGSGEQYF. CDR3 DNA: TGTGCCAGCAGCCGGGGGGCTAGCGGGAGTGGCGAGCAGTACTTC. The chain couples TRBV4-2 to TRBJ2-7; 10 bases match TRBD2. The CDR3 totals 15 residues. V lost 4 bases, J lost 6 bases, and 9 bases stayed unmatched. Per the germline V gene, CDR1 is LGHNA and CDR2 is YNFKEQ.

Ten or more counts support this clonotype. CDR3 region: CASSQPRDPGEQYF. DNA for the CDR3: TGTGCCAGCTCCCAGCCAAGGGATCCGGGCGAGCAGTACTTC. The chain carries TRBV28 and TRBJ2-7, with unresolved D. The length of the CDR3 is 14 residues. Germline V CDR1 and CDR2: MDHEN, SYDVKM. The ends were cut back, 8 bases at V and 6 bases at J, with 20 bases in the middle.

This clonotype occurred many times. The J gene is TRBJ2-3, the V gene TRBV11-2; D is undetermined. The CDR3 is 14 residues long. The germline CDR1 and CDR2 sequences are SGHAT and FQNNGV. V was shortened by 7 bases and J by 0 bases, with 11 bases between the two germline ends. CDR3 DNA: TGTGCCAGCACGCTCCCCCTTAGCACAGATACGCAGTATTTT. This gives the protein CASTLPLSTDTQYF.

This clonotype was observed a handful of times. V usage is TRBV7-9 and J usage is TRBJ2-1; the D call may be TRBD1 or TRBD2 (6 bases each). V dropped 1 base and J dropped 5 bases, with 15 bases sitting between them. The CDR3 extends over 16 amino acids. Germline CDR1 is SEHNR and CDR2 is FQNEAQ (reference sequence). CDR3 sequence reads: CASSLGRGPPNNEQFF. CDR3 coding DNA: TGTGCCAGCAGCTTAGGTCGGGGGCCGCCGAACAATGAGCAGTTCTTC.

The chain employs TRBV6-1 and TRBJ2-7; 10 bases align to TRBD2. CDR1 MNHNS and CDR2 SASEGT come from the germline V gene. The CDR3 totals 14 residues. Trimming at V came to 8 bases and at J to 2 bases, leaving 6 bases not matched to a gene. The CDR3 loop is CASGRTSGPYEQYF. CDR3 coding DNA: TGTGCCAGCGGGAGGACTAGCGGCCCCTACGAGCAGTACTTC.

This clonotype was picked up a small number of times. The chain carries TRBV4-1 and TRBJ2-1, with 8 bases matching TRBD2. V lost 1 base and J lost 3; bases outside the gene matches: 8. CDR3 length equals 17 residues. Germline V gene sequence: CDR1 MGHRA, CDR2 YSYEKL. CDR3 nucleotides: TGCGCCAGCAGCCAAGTCCCTAGTAGCGGGGACTACAATGAGCAGTTCTTC. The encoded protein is CASSQVPSSGDYNEQFF.

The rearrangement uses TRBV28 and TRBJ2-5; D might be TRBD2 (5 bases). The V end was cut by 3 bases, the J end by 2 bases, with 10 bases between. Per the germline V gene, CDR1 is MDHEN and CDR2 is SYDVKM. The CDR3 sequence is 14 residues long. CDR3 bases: TGTGCCAGCAGTTTTATGGGGAGACAAGAGACCCAGTACTTC. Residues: CASSFMGRQETQYF.

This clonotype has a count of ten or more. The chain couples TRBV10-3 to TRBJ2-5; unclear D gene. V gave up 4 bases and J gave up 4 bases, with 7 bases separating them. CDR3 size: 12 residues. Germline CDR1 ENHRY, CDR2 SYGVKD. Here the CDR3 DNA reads TGTGCCATCAGTGCCGATGCAGAGACCCAGTACTTC. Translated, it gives CAISADAETQYF.

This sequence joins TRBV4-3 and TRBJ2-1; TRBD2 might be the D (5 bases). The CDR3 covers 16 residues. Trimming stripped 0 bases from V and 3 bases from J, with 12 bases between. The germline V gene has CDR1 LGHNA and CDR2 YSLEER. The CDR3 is CASSQDPGIRYNEQFF. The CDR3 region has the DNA TGCGCCAGCAGCCAAGACCCCGGGATACGCTACAATGAGCAGTTCTTC.

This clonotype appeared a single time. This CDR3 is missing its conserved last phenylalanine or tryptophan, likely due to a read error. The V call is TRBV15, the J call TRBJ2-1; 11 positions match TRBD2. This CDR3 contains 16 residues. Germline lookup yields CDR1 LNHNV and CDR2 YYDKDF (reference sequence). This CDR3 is CAPSSGGTSGYNEQFL. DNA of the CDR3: TGCGCCCCCAGCAGCGGCGGGACTAGCGGCTACAATGAGCAGTTCCTC.

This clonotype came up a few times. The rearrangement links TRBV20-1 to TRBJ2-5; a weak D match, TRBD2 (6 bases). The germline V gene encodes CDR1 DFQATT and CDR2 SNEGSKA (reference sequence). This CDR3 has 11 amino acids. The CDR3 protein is CGGTVQETQYF. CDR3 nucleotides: TGCGGAGGGACGGTCCAGGAGACCCAGTACTTC.

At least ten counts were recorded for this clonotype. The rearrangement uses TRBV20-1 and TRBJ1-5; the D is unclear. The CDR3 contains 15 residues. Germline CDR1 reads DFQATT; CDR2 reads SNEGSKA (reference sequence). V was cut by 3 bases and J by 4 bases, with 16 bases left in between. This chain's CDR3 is CSASRQGITNQPQHF. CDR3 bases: TGCAGTGCTAGCCGGCAAGGGATTACTAATCAGCCCCAGCATTTT.